The next 23 T cell receptor beta chains were all read from a single sample in a study of beta chain features in type 1 diabetes (dated by TCRdb to between 2017 and 2018). The library came from the immunoSEQ multiplex PCR assay. All of the isolated RNA was reverse transcribed with the High Capacity cDNA Reverse Transcription Kit, so expressed TCRB transcripts were sequenced. Drawn from immuneACCESS, this table holds only the in-frame rearrangements with V and J called that TCRdb kept. Clones are partly lost; checked studies trace under half to an unresolved V gene and leave the rest unexplained. This sample is represented by hundreds of thousands of clones; about 15% of them were singletons. The top ten clones comprise less than 0.04% of the sample. Sequencing was performed on naive CD4+ T cells from blood. Read against the paper, the sample's cell subset or site label means: true naive CD4+ T cells. These receptors were obtained from a man aged 25 to 40 in good health.

The sample holds a few counts of this clone. The J gene is TRBJ2-5, the V gene TRBV5-4, with no clear D. Per germline, CDR1 SGHNT and CDR2 YYREEE (reference sequence). The CDR3 covers 11 residues. Deletions cut 3 bases from V and 5 bases from J, with 5 bases between. CDR3 sequence reads: CASSSSETQYF. In DNA form, the CDR3 reads TGTGCCAGCAGCTCGAGTGAGACCCAGTACTTC.

This sequence joins TRBV10-3 and TRBJ1-2, with a tentative D call TRBD1 (5 bases). This CDR3 has 13 amino acids. CDR1 is ENHRY and CDR2 is SYGVKD in the germline V gene. The V end was cut by 6 bases, the J end by 4 bases, with 12 bases between. CDR3 in DNA: TGTGCCATCAGGGATGGGGGTACCTATGGCTACACCTTC. It translates to CAIRDGGTYGYTF.

The chain carries TRBV9 and TRBJ2-3; 9 nucleotides match TRBD2. The germline V gene encodes CDR1 SGDLS and CDR2 YYNGEE. The V and J ends lost 4 bases and 1 base, in that order; junction bases with no gene match: 13. CDR3 length equals 18 residues. This CDR3 is CASSSSSGNLRGTDTQYF. The CDR3 DNA reads TGTGCCAGCAGCTCGTCTAGCGGGAACTTAAGGGGCACAGATACGCAGTATTTT.

The CDR3 nucleotides are TGTGCCAGCAGTATTAGCGGGCTGGGGCGCACAGATACGCAGTATTTT. Translated, it gives CASSISGLGRTDTQYF. This rearrangement joins TRBV7-9 to TRBJ2-3; 7 nucleotides line up with TRBD2. V trimming: 6 bases; J trimming: 1 base; junction bases outside the gene matches: 10. The CDR3 has 16 amino acids. CDR1 and CDR2 from the germline V gene are SEHNR and FQNEAQ (reference sequence).

This clone was detected a few times. V usage is TRBV7-9 and J usage is TRBJ2-7, with unresolved D. This CDR3 comprises 17 residues. V dropped 1 base and J dropped 3 bases, with 19 bases sitting between them. Germline V gives CDR1 SEHNR, CDR2 FQNEAQ (reference sequence). The chain's CDR3 is CASSLVGLVLILYEQYV. The CDR3 DNA follows: TGTGCCAGCAGCTTAGTCGGGTTAGTTCTCATCCTCTACGAGCAGTACGTC.

The sample holds a few counts of this clone. This chain joins TRBV28 and TRBJ1-2; 7 bases line up with TRBD1. The J segment lost 5 bases and the V segment lost 8 bases, leaving 8 bases of the junction unmatched. The CDR3 contains 13 residues. CDR1 and CDR2 from the germline V gene are MDHEN and SYDVKM. CDR3 DNA sequence: TGTGCCAGCGTCGCGACAGGGAGATATGGCTACACCTTC. Protein: CASVATGRYGYTF.

This sequence joins TRBV4-3 and TRBJ1-2; 8 bases map to TRBD1. V was clipped by 0 bases and J by 0 bases; unmatched bases: 6. The CDR3 spans 17 residues. Germline V gene lookup returns CDR1 LGHNA and CDR2 YSLEER. CDR3 bases: TGCGCCAGCAGCCAAGATTTCGACAGGGGAGCTAACTATGGCTACACCTTC. Translation: CASSQDFDRGANYGYTF.

The CDR3 DNA follows: TGTGCCAGCAGCTTAGCGCAAGTAGCGGGAGGCCTGGCGGGGGATTACAATGAGCAGTTCTTC. It yields the protein CASSLAQVAGGLAGDYNEQFF. V gene TRBV7-2 combines with J gene TRBJ2-1; 10 bases align to TRBD2. Germline CDR1 SGHTA, CDR2 FQGNSA. V lost 0 bases, J lost 4 bases, and 18 bases stayed unmatched. The length of the CDR3 is 21 residues.

This clone was seen only a few times. This CDR3 is CATSRDRGGTNEQFF. Here the CDR3 DNA reads TGTGCCACCAGCAGAGATAGGGGCGGGACAAATGAGCAGTTCTTC. The chain has TRBV15 and TRBJ2-1; D could derive from TRBD1 or TRBD2 (6 bases each). The CDR3 loop spans 15 amino acids. Germline CDR1 is LNHNV and CDR2 is YYDKDF (reference sequence). V was clipped by 0 bases and J by 7 bases, with 13 bases between them.

The V and J genes are TRBV23-1 and TRBJ2-2; 10 bases agree with TRBD1. TRBV23-1 counts as an open reading frame of uncertain function. Losses at the gene ends were 6 bases for V and 3 bases for J; bases not matched to a gene: 7. This CDR3 is 16 amino acids long. This CDR3 is CASRPGQGMDTGELFF. The CDR3 DNA is TGCGCCAGCAGACCGGGACAGGGGATGGACACCGGGGAGCTGTTTTTT.

This chain uses TRBV14 with TRBJ2-2; a possible D gene is TRBD1 (5 bases). The CDR3 spans 14 residues. V gave up 1 base and J gave up 9 bases, with 12 bases separating them. Germline values: CDR1 SGHDN, CDR2 FVKESK. The CDR3 coding sequence is TGTGCCAGCAGCCAAGTAGGGGCGATCAGGGAGCTGTTTTTT. Translation: CASSQVGAIRELFF.

V usage is TRBV23-1 and J usage is TRBJ1-2; no clear D gene. TRBV23-1 is filed as an ORF, its function uncertain. Trimming shortened V by 9 bases and J by 6 bases, and 17 bases separated the two germline ends. CDR3 length: 13 amino acids. This CDR3 reads CARPRMGGNGYTF. The CDR3 nucleotides read TGCGCCAGACCCCGAATGGGCGGGAATGGCTACACCTTC.

This clone has just a few counts. The rearrangement joins TRBV16 to TRBJ1-5; D is ambiguous. CDR1 KGHSY and CDR2 FQNENV come from the germline V gene. Trimming took off 4 bases at V and 10 bases at J, with 17 bases between the two ends. This CDR3 contains 14 residues. CDR3 sequence: CASSPFKAPSPQHF. The DNA of the CDR3 is TGTGCCAGCAGCCCATTTAAGGCCCCCTCACCCCAGCATTTT.

The chain combines TRBV6-1 with TRBJ2-7; D unclear. Germline V gene sequence: CDR1 MNHNS, CDR2 SASEGT. This CDR3 contains 17 residues. Trimming stripped 2 bases from V and 0 bases from J, with 17 bases between. The CDR3 region is CASSERGEPISSYEQYV. The DNA for the CDR3 is TGTGCCAGCAGTGAAAGAGGCGAACCTATCAGCTCCTACGAGCAGTACGTC.

This clone was seen a handful of times. This chain uses TRBV6-5 with TRBJ1-1; the D gene is possibly TRBD1 (5 bases). Trimming pared 2 bases from V and 3 bases from J, leaving 16 bases between. The CDR3 consists of 16 residues. Germline V lookup: CDR1 MNHEY, CDR2 SVGAGI. CDR3 DNA: TGTGCCAGCAGTTACATGACAGCCGCAGGGCACACTGAAGCTTTCTTT. This translates into CASSYMTAAGHTEAFF.

The table lists this clone with a few counts. The chain employs TRBV28 and TRBJ2-1; D might be TRBD1 (6 bases). There are 15 residues in the CDR3. V was clipped by 5 bases and J by 0 bases, with 11 bases between them. Germline-derived CDR1 and CDR2 are MDHEN and SYDVKM. The CDR3 nucleotides read TGTGCCAGCAGTCCCCTGGACAGCTCCTACAATGAGCAGTTCTTC. Translation gives CASSPLDSSYNEQFF.

There are a few counts of this clone. This rearrangement joins TRBV5-1 to TRBJ2-1; D not certain. With 4 bases removed from V and 10 bases from J, the gap between germline ends came to 9 bases. This CDR3 comprises 11 residues. Germline V gene data show CDR1 as SGHRS and CDR2 as YFSETQ. The CDR3 DNA sequence: TGCGCCAGCAGCCAGGAACTGGAGCAGTTCTTC. Translating gives CASSQELEQFF.

The table lists this clone with a few counts. The chain is built from TRBV5-4 and TRBJ2-2; either TRBD1 or TRBD2 may fit D (6 bases each). The V and J ends lost 6 bases and 4 bases respectively, with 10 bases between them. In germline, CDR1 is SGHNT, CDR2 YYREEE (reference sequence). The CDR3 is made up of 13 amino acids. The CDR3 DNA is TGTGCCAGCATGGAGGGGGGCACCGGGGAGCTGTTTTTT. Protein product: CASMEGGTGELFF.

This clone has a handful of counts. V and J are TRBV29-1 and TRBJ2-7; 10 bases fit TRBD1. Germline CDR1 reads SQVTM; CDR2 reads ANQGSEA. The CDR3 is made up of 14 amino acids. The trim removed 4 bases at V and 2 bases at J, leaving 5 bases unmatched. CDR3 DNA: TGCAGCGTTGGAGGACAGGGGGTTACCTACGAGCAGTACTTC. This gives the protein CSVGGQGVTYEQYF.

The chain employs TRBV9 and TRBJ2-2, with D possibly being TRBD1 (6 bases). The germline V gene encodes CDR1 SGDLS and CDR2 YYNGEE. Trimming pared 4 bases from V and 3 bases from J, leaving 16 bases between. This CDR3 is built from 16 residues. The CDR3 loop reads CASSKWTRGYTGELFF. The CDR3 nucleotides are TGTGCCAGCAGCAAATGGACCAGGGGTTACACCGGGGAGCTGTTTTTT.

This clone came up many times. This chain uses TRBV21-1 with TRBJ2-7; the table's D call, TRBD1, has no DNA check behind it. TRBV21-1 is a pseudogene segment. CDR3 length equals 14 residues. In nucleotides, the CDR3 is TGTGCCAGCAGCAAGGCGACAGGGGCCTACGAGCAGTACGTC. This sequence encodes CASSKATGAYEQYV.

The V call is TRBV5-4, the J call TRBJ2-1, with D tentatively TRBD1 (5 bases). This CDR3 is 14 amino acids long. V was trimmed by 1 base and J by 7 bases, leaving 12 bases between them. Looked up from germline, CDR1 is SGHNT and CDR2 is YYREEE (reference sequence). CDR3 protein: CASSLTGLLNEQFF. The DNA of the CDR3 is TGTGCCAGCAGCTTGACAGGCCTTCTTAATGAGCAGTTCTTC.

This CDR3 reads CAWIGGSGNEQFF. The CDR3 region has the DNA TGTGCCTGGATTGGAGGGAGTGGTAATGAGCAGTTCTTC. The rearrangement joins TRBV30 to TRBJ2-1; D possibly corresponds to TRBD2 (6 bases). CDR1 and CDR2 (germline): GTSNPN, SVGIG (reference sequence). V was clipped by 4 bases and J by 7 bases, with 14 bases between them. This CDR3 is 13 amino acids long.